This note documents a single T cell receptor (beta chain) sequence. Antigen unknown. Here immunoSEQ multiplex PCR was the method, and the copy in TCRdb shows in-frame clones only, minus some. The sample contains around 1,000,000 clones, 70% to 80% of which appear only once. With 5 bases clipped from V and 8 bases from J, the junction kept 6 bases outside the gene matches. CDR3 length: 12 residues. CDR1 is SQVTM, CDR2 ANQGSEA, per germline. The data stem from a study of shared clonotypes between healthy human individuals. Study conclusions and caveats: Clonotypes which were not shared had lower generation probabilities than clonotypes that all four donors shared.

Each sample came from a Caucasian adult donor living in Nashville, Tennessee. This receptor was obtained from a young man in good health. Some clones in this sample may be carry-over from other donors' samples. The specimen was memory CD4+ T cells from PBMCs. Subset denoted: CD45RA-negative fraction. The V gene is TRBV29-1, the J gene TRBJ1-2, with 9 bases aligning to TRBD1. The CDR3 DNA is TGCAGCGTTAGCGGACAGGGGAACGGCTACACCTTC. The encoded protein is CSVSGQGNGYTF.